This is a list of T cell receptor beta chains from one sample in a study of cytomegalovirus exposure and HLA in healthy donors. Clones were sequenced by immunoSEQ multiplex PCR, and TCRdb holds only the in-frame ones, with some missing. The sample records about 270,000 clones, under 80% being singletons. The sequenced sample was PBMCs. The receptors stem from a female donor in good health and CMV-seronegative. The CDR3 runs from the conserved cysteine through the conserved F or W. The D gene is left open where the match is weak. A row's size may be missing; if present it is once, few, many or a size class.

clone size: -; D gene: TRBD2; V gene: TRBV5-4; J gene: TRBJ2-2; CDR3 DNA: TGTGCCAGCAGCACGGGGACTAGCGGGCGGAGCGGGGAGCTGTTTTTT; CDR3 protein: CASSTGTSGRSGELFF
clone size: -; D gene: -; V gene: TRBV28; J gene: TRBJ2-7; CDR3 DNA: TGTGCCAGCAGTTTAGGTGGTACGACTTATCTGGGCGAGCAGTACTTC; CDR3 protein: CASSLGGTTYLGEQYF
clone size: -; D gene: -; V gene: TRBV10-1; J gene: TRBJ2-7; CDR3 DNA: TGCGCCAGCAGTGGAGGGTCCTACGAGCAGTACTTC; CDR3 protein: CASSGGSYEQYF
clone size: -; D gene: TRBD1; V gene: TRBV28; J gene: TRBJ1-1; CDR3 DNA: TGTGCCAGCAGTCTTGACAGGGGAGGGAACACTGAAGCTTTCTTT; CDR3 protein: CASSLDRGGNTEAFF
clone size: -; D gene: TRBD2; V gene: TRBV13; J gene: TRBJ2-1; CDR3 DNA: TGTGCCAGCAGCTTCCGGGACTACTACAATGAGCAGTTCTTC; CDR3 protein: CASSFRDYYNEQFF
clone size: few; D gene: TRBD2; V gene: TRBV5-1; J gene: TRBJ2-7; CDR3 DNA: TGCGCCAGCAGCTTGGTTCGGCGGGAGGTCCCCTACGAGCAGTACTTC; CDR3 protein: CASSLVRREVPYEQYF
clone size: -; D gene: TRBD2; V gene: TRBV9; J gene: TRBJ2-7; CDR3 DNA: TGTGCCAGCAGCGTCTCTAGCGGGAGGAAATACGAGCAGTACTTC; CDR3 protein: CASSVSSGRKYEQYF
clone size: few; D gene: -; V gene: TRBV7-9; J gene: TRBJ1-1; CDR3 DNA: TGTGCCAGCGCGAAGAACCCGAACACTGAAGCTTTCTTT; CDR3 protein: CASAKNPNTEAFF
clone size: -; D gene: -; V gene: TRBV6-5; J gene: TRBJ1-1; CDR3 DNA: TGTGCCAGCAAAAGAGAAACCATGAACACTGAAGCTTTCTTT; CDR3 protein: CASKRETMNTEAFF
clone size: once; D gene: TRBD1; V gene: TRBV19; J gene: TRBJ2-7; CDR3 DNA: TGTGCCAGTAGTATGTCCGGGACAGGATCCTACGAGCAGTACTTC; CDR3 protein: CASSMSGTGSYEQYF
clone size: -; D gene: -; V gene: TRBV19; J gene: TRBJ2-7; CDR3 DNA: TGTGCCAGTAGTCCGCCACAGGGATCCTACGAGCAGTACTTC; CDR3 protein: CASSPPQGSYEQYF
clone size: few; D gene: TRBD1; V gene: TRBV28; J gene: TRBJ2-1; CDR3 DNA: TGTGCCAGCCATCGTAGGACAGGTACGGATGAGCAGTTCTTC; CDR3 protein: CASHRRTGTDEQFF
clone size: -; D gene: TRBD2; V gene: TRBV7-2; J gene: TRBJ2-1; CDR3 DNA: TGTGCCAGCAGCGCGGGGGGGACCAGCGGGACGCGCAATGAGCAGTTCTTC; CDR3 protein: CASSAGGTSGTRNEQFF
clone size: -; D gene: -; V gene: TRBV2; J gene: TRBJ1-5; CDR3 DNA: TGTGCCAGCAGTGAAATTATGCTATCCAATCAGCCCCAGCATTTT; CDR3 protein: CASSEIMLSNQPQHF
clone size: -; D gene: -; V gene: TRBV7-2; J gene: TRBJ2-7; CDR3 DNA: TGTGCCAGCAGCCTCTTCCCGACTAGCTACGAGCAGTACTTC; CDR3 protein: CASSLFPTSYEQYF
clone size: few; D gene: TRBD1; V gene: TRBV30; J gene: TRBJ2-7; CDR3 DNA: TGTGCCTGGACCGAGGAGATGGGACAGGGCTCCTACGAGCAGTACTTC; CDR3 protein: CAWTEEMGQGSYEQYF
clone size: few; D gene: -; V gene: TRBV25-1; J gene: TRBJ2-7; CDR3 DNA: TGTGCCAGCAGTTCCCTGGAGGGCCTGGACTCCTACGAGCAGTACTTC; CDR3 protein: CASSSLEGLDSYEQYF
clone size: -; D gene: TRBD2; V gene: TRBV28; J gene: TRBJ2-1; CDR3 DNA: TGTGCCAGCAGTTTATTGACTAGCGCGTACAATGAGCAGTTCTTC; CDR3 protein: CASSLLTSAYNEQFF
clone size: -; D gene: -; V gene: TRBV5-1; J gene: TRBJ2-2; CDR3 DNA: TGCGCCAGCAGCTTGGCCACGGCGAACACCGGGGAGCTGTTTTTT; CDR3 protein: CASSLATANTGELFF
clone size: -; D gene: -; V gene: TRBV4-2; J gene: TRBJ2-2; CDR3 DNA: TGTGCCAGCAGCCAAGCGGGCACCGGGGAGCTGTTTTTT; CDR3 protein: CASSQAGTGELFF
clone size: -; D gene: TRBD2; V gene: TRBV11-3; J gene: TRBJ2-1; CDR3 DNA: TGTGCCAGCAGTGGGGCGGGGGCTAGCGGGCATAATGAGCAGTTCTTC; CDR3 protein: CASSGAGASGHNEQFF
clone size: -; D gene: -; V gene: TRBV28; J gene: TRBJ1-5; CDR3 DNA: TGTGCCAGCATGTCGGGGGAAATGAGCAATCAGCCCCAGCATTTT; CDR3 protein: CASMSGEMSNQPQHF
clone size: few; D gene: TRBD2; V gene: TRBV2; J gene: TRBJ2-1; CDR3 DNA: TGTGCCAGCAGCCAACTAGCGGACAATGAGCAGTTCTTC; CDR3 protein: CASSQLADNEQFF
clone size: -; D gene: -; V gene: TRBV29-1; J gene: TRBJ2-1; CDR3 DNA: TGCAGCGTTGGGGGGGCCGCGGGGGCCTACAATGAGCAGTTCTTC; CDR3 protein: CSVGGAAGAYNEQFF
clone size: -; D gene: -; V gene: TRBV4-1; J gene: TRBJ2-7; CDR3 DNA: TGCGCCAGCAGCCAAGGTTCGAGGCTGCCCCCCGTTAGGTTGTGGTTC; CDR3 protein: CASSQGSRLPPVRLWF
clone size: -; D gene: -; V gene: TRBV18; J gene: TRBJ2-7; CDR3 DNA: TGTGCCAGCTCACCCGGCGGCGAGCAGTACTTC; CDR3 protein: CASSPGGEQYF
clone size: -; D gene: TRBD1; V gene: TRBV10-3; J gene: TRBJ1-2; CDR3 DNA: TGTGCCATCAGTGAGGGACAGGGGGCCTATGGCTACACCTTC; CDR3 protein: CAISEGQGAYGYTF
clone size: -; D gene: TRBD1; V gene: TRBV2; J gene: TRBJ2-5; CDR3 DNA: TGTGCCAGCAGTGCCCCCCGGGACAGGGGTCAAGAGACCCAGTACTTC; CDR3 protein: CASSAPRDRGQETQYF
clone size: once; D gene: TRBD2; V gene: TRBV11-3; J gene: TRBJ2-1; CDR3 DNA: TGTGCCAGCAGCAACATAGCGGGAGAGCTGTTCTTC; CDR3 protein: CASSNIAGELFF
clone size: -; D gene: -; V gene: TRBV9; J gene: TRBJ2-7; CDR3 DNA: TGTGCCAGCAGCCGGGGAGAGGAGGATCAAGATACCAAACCTTACGAGCAGTACTTC; CDR3 protein: CASSRGEEDQDTKPYEQYF
clone size: medium-sized; D gene: -; V gene: TRBV6-6; J gene: TRBJ1-5; CDR3 DNA: TGTGCCAGCGGGAGTCAGCCCCAGCATTTT; CDR3 protein: CASGSQPQHF
clone size: few; D gene: -; V gene: TRBV15; J gene: TRBJ2-1; CDR3 DNA: TGTGCCACGAGTTCTCAGGGCGGGAACAATGAGCAGTTCTTC; CDR3 protein: CATSSQGGNNEQFF
clone size: few; D gene: TRBD2; V gene: TRBV4-2; J gene: TRBJ2-1; CDR3 DNA: TGTGCCAGCAGCCAAAGACCCCTAGCGGGAGTACTCCCTTCCAATGAGCAGTTCTTC; CDR3 protein: CASSQRPLAGVLPSNEQFF
clone size: -; D gene: TRBD2; V gene: TRBV28; J gene: TRBJ2-3; CDR3 DNA: TGTGCCAGCAGTTTCGAGGGACTAGCGGGAACTCCAGATACGCAGTATTTT; CDR3 protein: CASSFEGLAGTPDTQYF
clone size: -; D gene: -; V gene: TRBV6-6; J gene: TRBJ1-5; CDR3 DNA: TGTGCCAGCAGGCACAGGACGGATAGCAATCAGCCCCAGCATTTT; CDR3 protein: CASRHRTDSNQPQHF
clone size: -; D gene: TRBD2; V gene: TRBV7-9; J gene: TRBJ2-3; CDR3 DNA: TGTGCCAGCAGTCTACTAGCGGGAGGGCGGGATACGCAGTATTTT; CDR3 protein: CASSLLAGGRDTQYF
clone size: -; D gene: TRBD1; V gene: TRBV6-5; J gene: TRBJ1-4; CDR3 DNA: TGTGCCACGGGACAGAGGTCAACTAATGAAAAACTGTTTTTT; CDR3 protein: CATGQRSTNEKLFF
clone size: -; D gene: -; V gene: TRBV9; J gene: TRBJ2-3; CDR3 DNA: TGTGCCAGCAGCGCCGCGACAGGGAGGGATACGCAGTATTTT; CDR3 protein: CASSAATGRDTQYF
clone size: few; D gene: -; V gene: TRBV30; J gene: TRBJ2-7; CDR3 DNA: TGTGCCGGGACCCCCCCGGCAGGGTCCTACGAGCAGTACTTC; CDR3 protein: CAGTPPAGSYEQYF
clone size: -; D gene: TRBD1; V gene: TRBV4-1; J gene: TRBJ1-5; CDR3 DNA: TGCGCCAGCAGCCAACTACATATGGGACAGGGTCGGGACCAGCCCCAGCATTTT; CDR3 protein: CASSQLHMGQGRDQPQHF
clone size: -; D gene: TRBD1; V gene: TRBV6-6; J gene: TRBJ2-7; CDR3 DNA: TGTGCCAGCAGTTCCACAGGGGCGACCTACGAGCAGTACTTC; CDR3 protein: CASSSTGATYEQYF
clone size: -; D gene: TRBD2; V gene: TRBV7-2; J gene: TRBJ2-2; CDR3 DNA: TGTGCCAGCAGCGCTGGGACTAGCGGATTTACCGGGGAGCTGTTTTTT; CDR3 protein: CASSAGTSGFTGELFF
clone size: few; D gene: TRBD1; V gene: TRBV29-1; J gene: TRBJ1-4; CDR3 DNA: TGCAGCGTTGTACAGACAGGGGTGTTTATCGGCGAAAAACTGTTTTTT; CDR3 protein: CSVVQTGVFIGEKLFF
clone size: few; D gene: -; V gene: TRBV5-1; J gene: TRBJ1-1; CDR3 DNA: TGCGCCAGCAGCTTGACTCGCGGTTTGCACACTGAAGCTTTCTTT; CDR3 protein: CASSLTRGLHTEAFF
clone size: once; D gene: TRBD1; V gene: TRBV19; J gene: TRBJ1-3; CDR3 DNA: TGTGCCAGTAGTATGGGACAGGGGGTCTTAAACACCATATATTTT; CDR3 protein: CASSMGQGVLNTIYF
clone size: -; D gene: -; V gene: TRBV6-1; J gene: TRBJ2-5; CDR3 DNA: TGTGCCAGCAGTGACTTGATCGGGAGTAGCGGTGAAGAGACCCAGTACTTC; CDR3 protein: CASSDLIGSSGEETQYF
clone size: few; D gene: -; V gene: TRBV7-9; J gene: TRBJ2-5; CDR3 DNA: TGTGCCAGCAGCTTAGCGGAGGTGGGGACCCAGTACTTC; CDR3 protein: CASSLAEVGTQYF